Presented here are 21 T cell receptor beta chains from one specimen sequenced in a study of tumor and adjacent non-tumor tissue in lung cancer. A modified ARM-PCR protocol with three rounds of nested PCR amplified TCRbeta. Via MiXCR, TCRdb re-called the multiplex PCR reads, giving one row per CDR3 protein. Of tens of thousands of distinct CDR3 sequences in the sample, roughly 60% were seen once. No cell sorting was done before RNA was extracted from the tissue. Distant lung tissue was collected more than 3 cm away from the tumor edge. Sequences were obtained from distant non-tumor lung tissue. Receptors originate from a man between 70 and 80 years old with non-small cell lung cancer.

V gene TRBV20-1 combines with J gene TRBJ1-5; 10 positions match TRBD1. CDR1 and CDR2 (germline): DFQATT, SNEGSKA (reference sequence). The CDR3 is 13 residues long. V gave up 8 bases and J gave up 5 bases; unmatched junction bases: 6. The DNA of the CDR3 is TGCAGTACTTCCGGGACAGGGGATCAGCCCCAGCATTTT. This gives the protein CSTSGTGDQPQHF.

This clonotype is classed as medium-sized (0.01 to 0.1%). The chain links TRBV10-3 to TRBJ1-3; D is uncertain. Germline V gene sequence: CDR1 ENHRY, CDR2 SYGVKD. Trimming left V 1 base short and J 6 bases short, with 7 bases between. The length of the CDR3 is 13 residues. CDR3 DNA sequence: TGTGCCATCAGTGAGTTGGGTGAAAACACCATATATTTT. Its translation: CAISELGENTIYF.

The genes are TRBV11-2 and TRBJ2-6; the D call may be TRBD1 or TRBD2 (5 bases each). CDR1 is SGHAT and CDR2 is FQNNGV in the germline V gene. This CDR3 contains 17 residues. The ends were cut back, 5 bases at V and 0 bases at J, with 14 bases in the middle. The CDR3 bases are TGTGCCAGCAGCATCCGGGGCCCAAGCTCTGGGGCCAACGTCCTGACTTTC. Translating gives CASSIRGPSSGANVLTF.

V is TRBV28 and J is TRBJ1-1; 7 nucleotides line up with TRBD1. J gave up 3 bases and V 5 bases, and 3 bases lay outside the gene matches. Germline CDR1 MDHEN, CDR2 SYDVKM. The CDR3 covers 13 residues. The CDR3 sequence: CASSRDRHTEAFF. In DNA, the CDR3 is TGTGCCAGCAGTAGGGACAGACACACTGAAGCTTTCTTT.

This clonotype has only a few counts. The chain couples TRBV30 to TRBJ2-3; 7 positions match TRBD1. The CDR3 is 14 residues long. Germline values: CDR1 GTSNPN, CDR2 SVGIG (reference sequence). Trimming cost V 6 bases and J 1 base; bases outside gene matches: 7. CDR3 protein: CACHQTGRTDTQYF. CDR3 bases: TGTGCCTGTCATCAGACAGGGCGCACAGATACGCAGTATTTT.

To note about this clonotype: A read error may explain this, as a much larger clone is one base away. The chain has TRBV7-9 and TRBJ2-1, with D unresolved. This CDR3 has 13 residues. Trimming left V 10 bases short and J 8 bases short, with 18 bases between. The germline V gene has CDR1 SEHNR and CDR2 FQNEAQ (reference sequence). The CDR3 loop reads CAIIHPYMDEQFF. CDR3 sequence (DNA): TGTGCCATCATTCATCCTTATATGGATGAGCAGTTCTTC.

Concerning this clonotype itself: Given a much more abundant clone one base away, this may be a read error. J is TRBJ2-1 and V is TRBV12-3 or TRBV12-4; D might be TRBD1 or TRBD2, each matching 6 bases. The CDR3 covers 15 residues. The V and J ends lost 0 bases and 9 bases respectively, with 15 bases between them. DNA of the CDR3: TGTGCCAGCAGTTTAGCCGGAGGGGCGGACAGTGAGCAGTTCTTC. It yields the protein CASSLAGGADSEQFF.

With respect to this clonotype: The missing conserved phenylalanine or tryptophan at the end of this CDR3 makes a read error likely. V usage is TRBV5-6 and J usage is TRBJ2-5; D gene unclear. The CDR3 runs 14 residues. CDR1 is SGHDT, CDR2 YYEEEE, per germline. V shed 5 bases and J shed 5 bases, with 16 bases lying between them. The CDR3 is CASRPTGVQETQYL. The CDR3 nucleotides are TGTGCCAGCAGACCTACCGGAGTCCAGGAGACCCAGTACCTA.

J is TRBJ2-3 and V is TRBV12-3 or TRBV12-4, with D tentatively TRBD1 (5 bases). The CDR3 runs to 15 residues. The V and J ends lost 5 bases and 5 bases respectively, with 17 bases between them. The CDR3: CASSRQRNHGDTQYF. CDR3 nucleotides: TGTGCCAGCAGTCGACAGAGAAATCATGGAGATACGCAGTATTTT.

This clonotype occurred many times. The genes are TRBV12-3 or TRBV12-4 and TRBJ2-7, with 7 bases identical to TRBD2. The CDR3 totals 14 residues. V shed 2 bases and J 4 bases; nucleotides not matched to a gene: 5. Here the CDR3 reads CASSLSGGGYEQYF. The DNA for the CDR3 is TGTGCCAGCAGTTTATCTGGGGGGGGGTACGAGCAGTACTTC.

This clonotype counts as medium-sized. The CDR3 DNA reads as TGCGCCAGCAGCCAAGTTTTAGCGGGGGCCGGCGAGACCCAGTACTTC. It is translated as CASSQVLAGAGETQYF. The chain recombines TRBV4-1 with TRBJ2-5; 9 nucleotides agree with TRBD2. There are 16 residues in the CDR3. V shed 1 base, J shed 5 bases, and the junction held 8 bases outside the gene matches. The germline V gene encodes CDR1 MGHRA and CDR2 YSYEKL.

In this sample, this clonotype turned up many times. The chain is built from TRBV28 and TRBJ2-5; possible D gene TRBD1, 6 bases. This CDR3 spans 17 amino acids. Trimming cost V 6 bases and J 2 bases, with 22 bases left between them. Germline values: CDR1 MDHEN, CDR2 SYDVKM. The chain's CDR3 is CASSPGRGPKGQETQYF. In DNA, the CDR3 is TGTGCCAGCAGCCCAGGCAGGGGACCCAAAGGGCAAGAGACCCAGTACTTC.

This clonotype was observed at least ten times. The chain couples TRBV29-1 to TRBJ1-5; D remains ambiguous. This CDR3 comprises 12 residues. V was clipped by 6 bases and J by 6 bases, with 12 bases between them. Germline-derived CDR1 and CDR2 are SQVTM and ANQGSEA. CDR3 DNA sequence: TGCAGCGTCCTTGAAGGAGGTCAGCCCCAGCATTTT. Its protein is CSVLEGGQPQHF.

In regard to this clonotype: A junction boundary mismatches the germline segment, possibly from a read error. The CDR3 loop reads CVSSPPGQARKEAFF. The CDR3 DNA follows: TGTGTCAGCAGCCCGCCGGGACAGGCGAGAAAAGAAGCTTTCTTT. The chain has TRBV7-9 and TRBJ1-1; 8 nucleotides line up with TRBD1. The CDR3 is 15 residues long. Germline V gene data show CDR1 as SEHNR and CDR2 as FQNEAQ (reference sequence).

Comments on this clonotype: Just one base apart from a much larger clone, this may be a read error. The chain carries TRBV29-1 and TRBJ1-6; D might be TRBD1 (6 bases). CDR1 and CDR2 from the germline V gene are SQVTM and ANQGSEA. Trimming shortened V by 5 bases and J by 7 bases, and 15 bases separated the two germline ends. The CDR3 is 14 residues long. The CDR3 is CSVRIGQRNSPLHF. The CDR3 DNA sequence: TGCAGCGTTCGAATTGGACAGAGAAATTCACCCCTCCACTTT.

The chain is built from TRBV10-1 and TRBJ2-1; 9 bases fit TRBD2. The length of the CDR3 is 15 residues. V dropped 7 bases and J dropped 7; count of bases not matched to a gene: 11. CDR1 and CDR2 (germline): WNHNN, SYGVQD (reference sequence). For the CDR3, the DNA is TGCGCCAGCAATGACTTTGCGGGAGGGCCTAATGAGCAGTTCTTC. Amino acids: CASNDFAGGPNEQFF.

The chain is built from TRBV11-2 and TRBJ2-7; D possibly corresponds to TRBD1 (6 bases). CDR1 is SGHAT and CDR2 is FQNNGV in the germline V gene. The CDR3 consists of 13 residues. Trimming shortened V by 0 bases and J by 9 bases, and 12 bases separated the two germline ends. The CDR3 DNA reads as TGTGCCAGCAGCTTAGAAGACAGGCTCATGCAGTACTTC. It encodes CASSLEDRLMQYF.

On this clonotype itself: Because it lacks the conserved phenylalanine or tryptophan at the end, this CDR3 is likely a read error. It is unclear where the CDR3 begins or ends on the DNA, so no DNA is shown, and the CDR3 is as TCRdb lists it. CDR3 in amino acids: CASGLLAGVNNERFL. V usage is TRBV11-3 and J usage is TRBJ2-1; TRBD2 was called by the table and not checked on the DNA. The CDR3 has 15 amino acids, counting both end residues. Germline assignment: CDR1 SGHNT and CDR2 YENEEA.

As concerns this clonotype: A much larger clone is a single base away; this may be a read error. The chain combines TRBV28 with TRBJ2-7, with 9 bases that match TRBD1. Germline V gene lookup returns CDR1 MDHEN and CDR2 SYDVKM. The CDR3 contains 14 residues. The CDR3 here is CTSSLTDRGAEQYF. The CDR3 DNA reads TGTACCAGCAGTCTTACGGACAGGGGAGCCGAGCAGTACTTC.

As DNA, the CDR3 is TGTGCCAGCAACCCACCGGGACTAGCGGGAGGGAGCACCGGGGAGCTGTTTTTT. Encoded protein: CASNPPGLAGGSTGELFF. V is TRBV11-2 and J is TRBJ2-2; 16 nucleotides match TRBD2. V lost 7 bases, J lost 4 bases, and 9 bases stayed unmatched. In germline, CDR1 is SGHAT, CDR2 FQNNGV. This CDR3 is built from 18 residues.

This chain joins TRBV20-1 and TRBJ2-1, with D possibly TRBD2 on 5 matching bases. V gave up 4 bases and J gave up 0 bases, with 25 bases separating them. Germline V gene sequence: CDR1 DFQATT, CDR2 SNEGSKA (reference sequence). The CDR3 spans 19 residues. The CDR3 DNA follows: TGCAGTGCTATCGTTCTAGGACGGAGAGCGGTTAGCTCCTACAATGAGCAGTTCTTC. It yields the protein CSAIVLGRRAVSSYNEQFF.